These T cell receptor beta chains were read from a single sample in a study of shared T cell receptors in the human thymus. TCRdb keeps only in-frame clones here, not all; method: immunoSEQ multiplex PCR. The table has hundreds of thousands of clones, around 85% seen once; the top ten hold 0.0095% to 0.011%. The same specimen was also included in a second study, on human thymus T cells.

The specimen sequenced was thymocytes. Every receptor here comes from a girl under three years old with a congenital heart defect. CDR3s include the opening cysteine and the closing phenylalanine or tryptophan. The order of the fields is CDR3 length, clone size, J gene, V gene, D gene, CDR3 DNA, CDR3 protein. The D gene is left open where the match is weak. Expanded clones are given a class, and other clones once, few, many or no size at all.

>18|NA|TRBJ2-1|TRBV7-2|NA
TGTGCCAGCAGCTTAGTCGGCGTAGGGGCAGGTCCCTACAATGAGCAGTTCTTC
CASSLVGVGAGPYNEQFF
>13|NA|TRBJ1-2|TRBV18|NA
TGTGCCAGCTCACCGCCGGGGGGCTATGGCTACACCTTC
CASSPPGGYGYTF
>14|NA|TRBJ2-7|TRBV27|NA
TGTGCCAGCCATCAGGGGGGTAGCTCCTACGAGCAGTACTTC
CASHQGGSSYEQYF
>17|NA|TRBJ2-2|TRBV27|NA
TGTGCCAGCAGGCCCCGAGATGGGGGGTCTATCTCCGGGGAGCTGTTTTTT
CASRPRDGGSISGELFF
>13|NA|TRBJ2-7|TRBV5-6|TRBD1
TGTGCCAGCAGTTACGGGACAGCCTACGAGCAGTACTTC
CASSYGTAYEQYF
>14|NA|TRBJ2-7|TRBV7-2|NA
TGTGCCAGCAGCTTAGGAAGAGCAGGGCACGAGCAGTACTTC
CASSLGRAGHEQYF
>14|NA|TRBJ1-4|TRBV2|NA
TGTGCCAGCAGTGGACAGTACTTAAATGAAAAACTGTTTTTT
CASSGQYLNEKLFF
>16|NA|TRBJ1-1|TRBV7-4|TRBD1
TGTGCCAGCAGCCAAGACAGGGTCCCTATGAACACTGAAGCTTTCTTT
CASSQDRVPMNTEAFF
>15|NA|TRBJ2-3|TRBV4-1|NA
TGCGCCAGCAGCCAGAGGTTTGGGAGCACAGATACGCAGTATTTT
CASSQRFGSTDTQYF
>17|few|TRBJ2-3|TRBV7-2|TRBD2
TGTGCCAGCAGCCGGAGACTAGCGGGGGGGCCGGCAGATACGCAGTATTTT
CASSRRLAGGPADTQYF
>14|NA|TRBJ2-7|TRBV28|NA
TGTGCCAGCAGTTTCTGGCAGGCCTCCTACGAGCAGTACTTC
CASSFWQASYEQYF
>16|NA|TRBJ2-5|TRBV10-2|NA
TGCGCCAGCAGTGGGGCACTCTGGGGGGACCAAGAGACCCAGTACTTC
CASSGALWGDQETQYF
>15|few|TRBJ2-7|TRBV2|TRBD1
TGTGCCAGCAGCCTCCGGGACAGGGGTTCCTACGAGCAGTACTTC
CASSLRDRGSYEQYF
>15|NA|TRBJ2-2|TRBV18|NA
TGTGCCAGCTCACCGGTTCGCGAGGAACCCGGGGAGCTGTTTTTT
CASSPVREEPGELFF
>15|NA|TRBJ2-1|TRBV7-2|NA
TGTGCCAGCAGCCTCAGACAAAACCAATACAATGAGCAGTTCTTC
CASSLRQNQYNEQFF
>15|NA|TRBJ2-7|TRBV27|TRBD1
TGTGCCAGCAGTTTTCGTGCCAGACAGGGAGACGAGCAGTACTTC
CASSFRARQGDEQYF
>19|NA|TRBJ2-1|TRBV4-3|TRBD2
TGCGCCAGCAGCCCGGGACTAGCGGGGGGGTTCCGCTCCTACAATGAGCAGTTCTTC
CASSPGLAGGFRSYNEQFF
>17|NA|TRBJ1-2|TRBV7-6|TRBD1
TGTGCCAGCAGCCTAGGGGTCCCGGACAGGGGTAACTATGGCTACACCTTC
CASSLGVPDRGNYGYTF
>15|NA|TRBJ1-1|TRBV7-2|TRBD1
TGTGCCAGCAGCTTCTCCGGGACAGAGAACACTGAAGCTTTCTTT
CASSFSGTENTEAFF
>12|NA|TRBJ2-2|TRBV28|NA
TGTGGTACTAATTGGAGCCACGGGGAGCTGTTTTTT
CGTNWSHGELFF
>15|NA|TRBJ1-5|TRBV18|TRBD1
TGTGCCAGCTCGCCGACAGGGGGAGGCAATCAGCCCCAGCATTTT
CASSPTGGGNQPQHF
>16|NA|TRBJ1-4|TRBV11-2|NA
TGTGCCAGCAGCCCCAGGGGCTCGAATGCTAATGAAAAACTGTTTTTT
CASSPRGSNANEKLFF
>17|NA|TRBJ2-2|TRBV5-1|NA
TGCGCCAGCATCCGCACCCCTGCTGCGGGTAACACCGGGGAGCTGTTTTTT
CASIRTPAAGNTGELFF
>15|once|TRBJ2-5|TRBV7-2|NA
TGTGCCAGCAGCTTAGGGGGTGACAGGCAAGAGACCCAGTACTTC
CASSLGGDRQETQYF
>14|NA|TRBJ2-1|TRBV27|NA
TGTGCCAGCAGTCCTCGACAAGCTATCAATGAGCAGTTCTTC
CASSPRQAINEQFF
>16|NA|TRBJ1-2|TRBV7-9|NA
TGTGCCAGCAGCGAGGCAGGGAGGAGACATATCTATGGCTACACCTTC
CASSEAGRRHIYGYTF
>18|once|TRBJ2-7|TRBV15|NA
TGTGCCACCAGCAGAGATATGATAGGAAGCGGCGGGGCCTACGAGCAGTACTTC
CATSRDMIGSGGAYEQYF